This is a list of T cell receptor beta chains from one sample in a study of cytomegalovirus exposure and HLA in healthy donors. Only in-frame clones appear in the TCRdb table, and some are missing; sequencing was by immunoSEQ multiplex PCR. The sample lists 38,000 or so clones, 85% to 95% occurring once. The sample was PBMCs. All receptors derive from a young man in good health and CMV-seronegative. Each CDR3 is given with its conserved first and last residue. D genes are given only for firm matches. Expanded clones get a size class; other rows say once, few or many, or leave the size out.

CDR3aa,CDR3nt,abundance,j_gene,v_gene,d_gene
CAWSVLGFETQYF,TGTGCCTGGAGTGTACTAGGGTTTGAGACCCAGTACTTC,-,TRBJ2-5,TRBV30,-
CASSSIQGFQRETQYF,TGTGCCAGCAGTTCGATTCAGGGGTTTCAGAGGGAGACCCAGTACTTC,-,TRBJ2-5,TRBV27,-
CASSQETGEAFF,TGTGCCAGCAGCCAGGAGACGGGAGAAGCTTTCTTT,-,TRBJ1-1,TRBV14,-
CASRRSGGNEQFF,TGTGCCAGCAGGAGGAGCGGGGGAAATGAGCAGTTCTTC,-,TRBJ2-1,TRBV6-5,TRBD2
CASSFDIRTGANSPLHF,TGTGCCAGCAGCTTCGATATCCGGACAGGGGCGAATTCACCCCTCCACTTT,-,TRBJ1-6,TRBV7-9,TRBD1
CASSLGRGRGVQETQYF,TGTGCCAGCAGCTTGGGACGCGGCCGGGGGGTCCAAGAGACCCAGTACTTC,-,TRBJ2-5,TRBV5-4,TRBD2
CASGQNPGGGGYTF,TGTGCTAGTGGTCAAAATCCAGGGGGAGGTGGCTACACCTTC,-,TRBJ1-2,TRBV12-5,TRBD1
CASSLPDQPQHF,TGTGCCAGCAGCTTGCCGGATCAGCCCCAGCATTTT,-,TRBJ1-5,TRBV5-4,-
CASSKTPGTSGRETQYF,TGTGCCAGCAGTAAGACGCCCGGGACTAGCGGGAGAGAGACCCAGTACTTC,once,TRBJ2-5,TRBV28,TRBD2
CAISGTEENTEAFF,TGTGCCATCAGTGGGACGGAGGAGAACACTGAAGCTTTCTTT,-,TRBJ1-1,TRBV10-3,-
CASRRISGGVSETQYF,TGTGCCAGCAGACGAATTAGCGGGGGGGTGTCCGAGACCCAGTACTTC,-,TRBJ2-5,TRBV27,TRBD2
CASSPLEGLAEAFF,TGCGCCAGCAGCCCCCTCGAGGGTTTGGCTGAAGCTTTCTTT,-,TRBJ1-1,TRBV4-1,-
CASSAGQGTNEKLFF,TGCGCCAGCAGTGCCGGACAGGGAACTAATGAAAAACTGTTTTTT,-,TRBJ1-4,TRBV10-1,TRBD1
CSDPGQYEQYF,TGCAGTGATCCGGGACAGTACGAGCAGTACTTC,-,TRBJ2-7,TRBV20-1,TRBD1
CASSTGLSSSGNTIYF,TGTGCCAGCAGCACAGGTTTATCTAGCTCTGGAAACACCATATATTTT,once,TRBJ1-3,TRBV5-4,-
CAWSVGGSETQYF,TGTGCCTGGAGTGTAGGAGGATCAGAGACCCAGTACTTC,-,TRBJ2-5,TRBV30,-
CASTGLGFNEQFF,TGTGCCAGCACAGGACTAGGGTTCAATGAGCAGTTCTTC,-,TRBJ2-1,TRBV27,TRBD2
CASSRPGQGGYEQFF,TGTGCCAGCAGCCGACCGGGACAGGGGGGATATGAGCAGTTCTTC,-,TRBJ2-1,TRBV5-4,TRBD1
CASSPQDRGRYTGELFF,TGTGCCAGCTCACCGCAGGACAGGGGGCGGTACACCGGGGAGCTGTTTTTT,-,TRBJ2-2,TRBV18,TRBD1
CASSLGLTSGSYEQYF,TGTGCCAGCAGCTTAGGATTGACTAGCGGGTCCTACGAGCAGTACTTC,-,TRBJ2-7,TRBV11-3,TRBD2
CASSRDCSYNEQFF,TGCGCCAGCAGCCGGGACTGCTCCTACAATGAGCAGTTCTTC,-,TRBJ2-1,TRBV23-1,-
CASSPSVGYNQPQHF,TGTGCCAGCAGCCCTAGCGTCGGTTACAATCAGCCCCAGCATTTT,-,TRBJ1-5,TRBV7-4,-
CASRMTSGKTDTQYF,TGTGCCAGCAGGATGACTAGCGGGAAGACAGATACGCAGTATTTT,-,TRBJ2-3,TRBV5-4,TRBD2
CASSSAPSGGYNEQFF,TGCGCCAGCAGCTCTGCGCCTAGCGGGGGCTACAATGAGCAGTTCTTC,-,TRBJ2-1,TRBV5-1,TRBD2
CASSKGPTGESPSQPQHF,TGTGCCAGCAGCAAGGGGCCTACAGGGGAATCTCCGAGTCAGCCCCAGCATTTT,-,TRBJ1-5,TRBV21-1,-
CASSEKRTGRNTEAFF,TGTGCCAGCAGTGAAAAAAGGACAGGGAGGAACACTGAAGCTTTCTTT,-,TRBJ1-1,TRBV6-1,TRBD1
CASSRLAGGPGSGELFF,TGTGCCAGCAGTCGACTAGCGGGAGGGCCCGGATCCGGGGAGCTGTTTTTT,-,TRBJ2-2,TRBV28,TRBD2
CASSLRSSAGSYNEQFF,TGTGCCAGCAGCTTACGTTCTAGCGCCGGATCCTACAATGAGCAGTTCTTC,-,TRBJ2-1,TRBV7-8,-
CASSLETGIRETQYF,TGTGCTAGCAGCTTAGAGACAGGGATCCGAGAGACCCAGTACTTC,-,TRBJ2-5,TRBV7-7,TRBD1
CASILAGSPEAFF,TGTGCCAGCATACTAGCAGGGAGCCCTGAAGCTTTCTTT,-,TRBJ1-1,TRBV6-6,-
CASSLVARSGQETQYF,TGTGCCAGCAGCTTAGTGGCGCGGAGCGGGCAGGAGACCCAGTACTTC,once,TRBJ2-5,TRBV7-8,-